The text below deals with one T cell receptor beta chain. V lost 5 bases and J lost 3, with 8 bases in between. CDR1 and CDR2 (germline): MNHEY, SVGAGI. This CDR3 is built from 13 residues. Under the authors' procedure: Amplification of reference gene primers was used by the study to estimate nucleated cell counts. TCRdb's copy holds only in-frame clones and misses some; the assay was immunoSEQ multiplex PCR. V, J and clone size are those of that table, while D and trimming were read from the DNA. The sample contains 150,000 to 200,000 clones, roughly nine tenths of which appear only once. This record belongs to a study of blood T cell repertoires in COVID-19. Study background: The United States, Italy and Spain were the sources of the acute and convalescent COVID-19 samples. Sources were T cells, B-cell-depleted T cells, or PBMCs; the material itself was cDNA or gDNA.

This TCR derives from an older man with active or convalescent COVID-19. The rearrangement links TRBV6-5 to TRBJ1-3; no reliable D call. Sequences were obtained from peripheral blood. The CDR3: CASSPTSGNTIYF. In DNA form, the CDR3 reads TGTGCCAGCAGTCCGACAAGTGGAAACACCATATATTTT.